The rows below give T cell receptor beta chains drawn from one sample of a study of T cells in Graves' hyperthyroidism and ophthalmopathy. From the multiplex PCR reads, TCRdb called clonotypes with MiXCR, one entry per CDR3 protein. The sample consists of approximately 610,000 distinct CDR3 sequences, 16% of them appearing once. Material: blood. The receptors were gathered from a young woman with Graves' hyperthyroidism. The CDR3 runs from the conserved cysteine through the conserved F or W. The order of the fields is V gene, clone size, D gene, CDR3 length, J gene, CDR3 DNA, CDR3 protein. The D gene is left open where the match is weak. The size entry is marked missing in some rows and otherwise reads once, few, many or a size class.

TRBV20-1,many,NA,16,TRBJ2-1,TGCAGTGCTAGAGATCGTGGGGCGAGCTCCTACAATGAGCAGTTCTTC,CSARDRGASSYNEQFF
TRBV2,NA,TRBD2,13,TRBJ2-1,TGTGCCATTGGGACTAGCGGACGGGATGAGCAGTTCTTC,CAIGTSGRDEQFF
TRBV3-1,many,NA,14,TRBJ1-5,TGTGCCAGCAGCCAGACAGCAGTACATCAGCCCCAGCATTTT,CASSQTAVHQPQHF
TRBV28,many,NA,15,TRBJ2-1,TGTGCCAGCAGCCCTGCCAAGGATATCTACAATGAGCAGTTCTTC,CASSPAKDIYNEQFF
TRBV4-1,NA,NA,15,TRBJ2-7,TGCGCCAGCAGCCAAGGCATCGGTTACTCCTACGAGCAGTACTTC,CASSQGIGYSYEQYF
TRBV7-2,NA,NA,12,TRBJ1-2,TGTGCCAGCAGCCTAACGAAAGTTGGCTACACCTTC,CASSLTKVGYTF
TRBV3-1,many,NA,12,TRBJ1-1,TGTGCCAGCAGCCAACTCCAGACTGAAGCTTTCTTT,CASSQLQTEAFF
TRBV6-6,NA,TRBD2,18,TRBJ2-1,TGTGCCAGCAGTTACTCATTAGCGGGGGGGCCAAGGTTCAATGAGCAGTTCTTC,CASSYSLAGGPRFNEQFF
TRBV6-1,many,TRBD1,14,TRBJ1-2,TGTGCCAGCAGGAAAGGGACAGGGGACTATGGCTACACCTTC,CASRKGTGDYGYTF
TRBV9,few,TRBD1,16,TRBJ1-1,TGTGCCAGCAGCGCTATTCCCGGGACAGGGATCGGTGAAGCTTTCTTT,CASSAIPGTGIGEAFF
TRBV10-1,few,TRBD2,15,TRBJ2-1,TGCGCCAGCACCTATAGCGGGAGAGGTAGGAATGAGCAGTTCTTC,CASTYSGRGRNEQFF
TRBV4-1,few,NA,15,TRBJ2-5,TGCGCCAGCAGCCGCCCGGACAGAAGTGGGGGGACCCAGTACTTC,CASSRPDRSGGTQYF
TRBV14,few,TRBD2,13,TRBJ2-1,TGTGTCCTTTTAAGCGGGAGGGCCGTTGAGCAGTTCTTC,CVLLSGRAVEQFF
TRBV27,few,TRBD2,13,TRBJ2-7,TGTGCCAGCAGGAGGACTAGGGCCTACGAGCAGTACTTC,CASRRTRAYEQYF
TRBV6-1,few,NA,14,TRBJ1-2,TGTGCCAGCAGTCCCAAGAGGGTGCGGTATGGCTACACCTTC,CASSPKRVRYGYTF
TRBV2,many,NA,14,TRBJ1-5,TGTGCCAGCATGGGGGGAGGTCGAAATCAGCCCCAGCATTTT,CASMGGGRNQPQHF
TRBV5-4,NA,TRBD2,14,TRBJ2-5,TGTGCCAGCAGCCGAGCGGGGAAACAAGAGACCCAGTACTTC,CASSRAGKQETQYF
TRBV6-5,NA,NA,15,TRBJ2-4,TGTGCCAGCAGTTACCTACAGGGTTTTAAAAACATTCAGTACTTC,CASSYLQGFKNIQYF
TRBV28,many,NA,13,TRBJ1-2,TGTGCCAGCAGTAATGACGGTAACTATGGCTACACCTTC,CASSNDGNYGYTF
TRBV5-1,many,TRBD1,15,TRBJ2-7,TGCGCCAGCAGCTTGCAGCCGGGACAGGGCGACGAGCAGTACTTC,CASSLQPGQGDEQYF
TRBV20-1,NA,NA,14,TRBJ1-6,TGCAGCGCCAAAGGGCCCTATGGGAATTCACCCCTCCACTTT,CSAKGPYGNSPLHF
TRBV19,few,NA,14,TRBJ2-3,TGTGCCAGTAGTCACCGCATGGGCTCAGATACGCAGTATTTT,CASSHRMGSDTQYF
TRBV5-1,many,NA,16,TRBJ2-2,TGCGCCAGCAGCATCGATGGGGGGAGCGACACCGGGGAGCTGTTTTTT,CASSIDGGSDTGELFF
TRBV12-3/TRBV12-4,many,TRBD1,13,TRBJ2-1,TGTGCCAGCAGGGCACAGGGGGCCTATGAGCAGTTCTTC,CASRAQGAYEQFF
TRBV7-9,many,TRBD2,16,TRBJ2-3,TGTGCCAGCAGCTTTGGGCTAGCGGTGTACACAGATACGCAGTATTTT,CASSFGLAVYTDTQYF
TRBV19,NA,TRBD1,15,TRBJ2-7,TGTGCCAGTAGTAGATCCGGGACAGGGGGCCACGAGCAGTACTTC,CASSRSGTGGHEQYF
TRBV10-3,NA,NA,11,TRBJ2-7,TGTGCCATCAGTGAAAAATACGAGCAGTACTTC,CAISEKYEQYF
TRBV4-2,few,NA,15,TRBJ1-1,TGTGCCAGCAGCCAACATTTGGGAGGGCCCACTGAAGCTTTCTTT,CASSQHLGGPTEAFF
TRBV6-6,many,NA,16,TRBJ2-1,TGTGCCAGCAGTTACTCGAGAGTTAGCTCCTACAATGAGCAGTTCTTC,CASSYSRVSSYNEQFF
TRBV24-1,NA,TRBD2,16,TRBJ2-3,TGTGCCGCCAGTGAGGCTGGGCGGGAGAAGGCGGATACGCAGTATTTT,CAASEAGREKADTQYF
TRBV27,NA,NA,17,TRBJ1-6,TGTGCCAGCAGTTTAGGGACCGGAAGACGGGATAATTCACCCCTCCACTTT,CASSLGTGRRDNSPLHF
TRBV6-1,few,TRBD1,14,TRBJ2-7,TGTGCCAGCAGGAACAGGGGGGAATCCTACGAGCAGTACTTC,CASRNRGESYEQYF
TRBV5-1,few,NA,13,TRBJ1-2,TGCGCCACCCCATACAGGGCGGGGTATGGCTACACCTTC,CATPYRAGYGYTF
TRBV30,NA,NA,14,TRBJ2-2,TGTGCCTGGTCCATCTCGTCGGAAAGTGGGGAGCTGTTTTTT,CAWSISSESGELFF
TRBV9,few,TRBD1,15,TRBJ1-6,TGTGCCAGCAGCGAGAGAGGGGGCAAGTATTCACCCCTCCACTTT,CASSERGGKYSPLHF
TRBV6-2/TRBV6-3,many,NA,14,TRBJ1-5,TGTGCCTCCACCGGGGATTATGGACGACAGCCCCAGCATTTT,CASTGDYGRQPQHF
TRBV12-3/TRBV12-4,many,TRBD1,14,TRBJ1-5,TGTGCCGGCACTCTCGGGACAGAAAATCAGCCCCAGCATTTT,CAGTLGTENQPQHF
TRBV24-1,NA,NA,13,TRBJ2-3,TGTGCCACCAGTGAGGGCGGGACAGATACGCAGTATTTT,CATSEGGTDTQYF
TRBV2,many,TRBD1,15,TRBJ2-1,TGTGCCAGCAGGTTCGCCGGGACAGGCTACAATGAGCAGTTCTTC,CASRFAGTGYNEQFF
TRBV6-1,NA,NA,15,TRBJ2-2,TGTGCCAGCAGAAACCGGGGGCGGTACACCGGGGAGCTGTTTTTT,CASRNRGRYTGELFF
TRBV10-3,NA,TRBD2,14,TRBJ2-7,TGTGCCATCAGTGAGTCTAGCGGGTCCTACGAGCAGTACTTC,CAISESSGSYEQYF
TRBV6-1,NA,NA,14,TRBJ2-6,TGTGCCAGCAGTGAAGCCAACGGGGCCAACGTCCTGGCTTTC,CASSEANGANVLAF
TRBV24-1,few,NA,15,TRBJ1-4,TGTGCCACCAGTGCCTCGACAGCAACTAATGAAAAACTGTTTTTT,CATSASTATNEKLFF
TRBV6-9,few,NA,15,TRBJ2-1,TGTGCCAGCAGAAGGGTCTCCGGTTTGTTGGGTGAGCAGTTCTTC,CASRRVSGLLGEQFF
TRBV24-1,NA,NA,19,TRBJ1-5,TGTGCCACCAGTGACCTCATACTCGCGGGGCATCAGGAGGATCAGCCCCAGCATTTT,CATSDLILAGHQEDQPQHF
TRBV11-3,many,NA,15,TRBJ2-2,TGTGCCAGCAGCGGGGAGAACGCGAACACCGGGGAGCTGTTTTTT,CASSGENANTGELFF
TRBV12-3/TRBV12-4,few,NA,16,TRBJ2-1,TGTGCCAGCAGTTTAATGAGGGGGGGCGCCTACAATGAGCAGTTCTTC,CASSLMRGGAYNEQFF
TRBV30,NA,TRBD1,14,TRBJ1-5,TGTGCCTGGAACCACGGACAGGGGAATCAGCCCCAGCATTTT,CAWNHGQGNQPQHF
TRBV25-1,NA,NA,15,TRBJ2-2,TGTGCCAGCACCCCTTGGGGCGCGGACACCGGGGAGCTGTTTTTT,CASTPWGADTGELFF
TRBV20-1,many,TRBD2,15,TRBJ2-3,TGCAGTGCACCGGGGGGGTCCTCGCCAACAGATACGCAGTATTTT,CSAPGGSSPTDTQYF
TRBV6-1,many,TRBD2,16,TRBJ2-3,TGTGCCAGCAGTCTTCTAGCGGGACGTAGCACAGATACGCAGTATTTT,CASSLLAGRSTDTQYF
TRBV7-2,NA,NA,15,TRBJ1-2,TGTGCCAGCAGCTTGTACCTGGTGCTGCCTCAGGGCTACACCTTC,CASSLYLVLPQGYTF
TRBV12-3/TRBV12-4,few,NA,15,TRBJ2-7,TGTGCCAGCAGTTTAGTAGGGGGATTGGTCTACGAGCAGTACTTC,CASSLVGGLVYEQYF